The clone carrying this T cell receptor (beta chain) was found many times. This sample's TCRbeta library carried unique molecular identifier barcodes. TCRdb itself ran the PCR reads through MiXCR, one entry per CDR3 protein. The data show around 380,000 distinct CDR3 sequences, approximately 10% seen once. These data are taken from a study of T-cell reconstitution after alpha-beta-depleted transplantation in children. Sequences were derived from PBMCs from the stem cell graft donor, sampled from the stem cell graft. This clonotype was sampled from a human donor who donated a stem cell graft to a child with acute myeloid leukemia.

Here the CDR3 DNA reads TGCAGCGTTCGACTAGTAGGCACAGATACGCAGTATTTT. Protein: CSVRLVGTDTQYF. J is TRBJ2-3 and V is TRBV29-1, with D possibly matching TRBD2 (6 bases). The germline V gene encodes CDR1 SQVTM and CDR2 ANQGSEA. Trimming left V 5 bases short and J 1 base short, with 10 bases between. This CDR3 comprises 13 residues.